Listed here are 3 T cell receptor beta chains from one sample, sequenced in a study of T cells in localized non-small cell lung cancer. Method: immunoSEQ multiplex PCR; TCRdb's copy keeps in-frame clones and lacks some. The repertoire holds around 26,000 clones, with around nine tenths as singletons. Sequencing used peripheral blood, obtained before any cancer treatment. The receptors were sampled from a woman aged 18-50 years with stage I lung adenocarcinoma.

V gene TRBV19 combines with J gene TRBJ2-5, with D possibly being TRBD1 (6 bases). CDR1 and CDR2 (germline): LNHDA, SQIVND (reference sequence). The ends were cut back, 5 bases at V and 7 bases at J, with 11 bases in the middle. The CDR3 spans 12 residues. The CDR3 nucleotides read TGTGCCAGTAGTGATCTCAGGGGGACCCAGTACTTC. This gives the protein CASSDLRGTQYF.

The J gene is TRBJ1-1, the V gene TRBV20-1, with a tentative D call TRBD1 (5 bases). V was shortened by 3 bases and J by 5 bases, with 7 bases between the two germline ends. This CDR3 region has 11 residues. Germline CDR1 and CDR2: DFQATT and SNEGSKA (reference sequence). The CDR3 loop is CSARGGTEAFF. Here the CDR3 DNA reads TGCAGTGCTAGGGGGGGAACTGAAGCTTTCTTT.

The CDR3 nucleotides are TGTGCCTGGTCACCTGGGACAGGGAGCGAGCAGTACTTC. Its protein product is CAWSPGTGSEQYF. The J gene is TRBJ2-7, the V gene TRBV30; 9 nucleotides line up with TRBD1. CDR1 is GTSNPN, CDR2 SVGIG, per germline (reference sequence). There are 13 residues in the CDR3. The trim removed 5 bases at V and 6 bases at J, leaving 8 bases unmatched.